This T cell receptor (beta chain) was sequenced during a study of T and B cells in COVID-19 patients. General study points: Symptomatic-phase blood samples from mildly ill patients and early samples from severe cases were scarce. At recovery TRB diversity and richness exceeded healthy donors, after highly clonal active COVID-19 repertoires.

TRB rearrangements were amplified by multiplex PCR with BIOMED2 TRB-A/B primers. TCRdb reprocessed the multiplex PCR reads with MiXCR, giving one entry per CDR3 protein. The sample has roughly 4,100 distinct CDR3 sequences, roughly 24% seen once. With regard to this clonotype: Its antigen is not identified.

CDR3 size: 15 residues. Germline CDR1 reads MNHNS; CDR2 reads SASEGT. V lost 2 bases, J lost 6 bases, and 5 bases stayed unmatched. TRB was amplified from around 250-460 ng of blood genomic DNA. This chain links TRBV6-1 with TRBJ1-3; TRBD1 matches at 9 bases. The sample was blood. This TCR was sampled from a human donor with active COVID-19. The CDR3 bases are TGTGCCAGCAGTGAACCGGGACAGGGCTCAAACACCATATATTTT. This gives the protein CASSEPGQGSNTIYF.